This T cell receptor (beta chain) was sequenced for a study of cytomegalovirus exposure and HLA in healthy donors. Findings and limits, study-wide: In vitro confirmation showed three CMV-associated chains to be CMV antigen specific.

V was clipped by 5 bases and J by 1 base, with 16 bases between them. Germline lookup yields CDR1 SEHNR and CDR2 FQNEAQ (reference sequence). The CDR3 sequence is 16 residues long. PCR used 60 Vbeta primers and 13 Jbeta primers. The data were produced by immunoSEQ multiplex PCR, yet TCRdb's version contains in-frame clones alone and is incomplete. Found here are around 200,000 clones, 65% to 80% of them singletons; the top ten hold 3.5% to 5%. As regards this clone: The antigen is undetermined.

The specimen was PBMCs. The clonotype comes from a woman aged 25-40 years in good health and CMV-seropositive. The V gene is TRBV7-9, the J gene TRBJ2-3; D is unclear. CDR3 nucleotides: TGTGCCAGCAGCCCAGACTTTACCCGAGGCACAGATACGCAGTATTTT. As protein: CASSPDFTRGTDTQYF.